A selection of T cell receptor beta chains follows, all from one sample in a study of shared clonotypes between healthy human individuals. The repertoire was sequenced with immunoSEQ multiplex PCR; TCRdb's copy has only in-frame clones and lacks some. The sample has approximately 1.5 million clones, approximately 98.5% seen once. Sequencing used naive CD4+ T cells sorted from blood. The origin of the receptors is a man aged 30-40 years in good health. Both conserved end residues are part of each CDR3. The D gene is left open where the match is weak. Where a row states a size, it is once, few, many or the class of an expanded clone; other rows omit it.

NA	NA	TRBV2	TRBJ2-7	TGTGCCAGCACAAGACAGAGGAGCTCCTACGAGCAGTACTTC	CASTRQRSSYEQYF
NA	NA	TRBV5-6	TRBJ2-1	TGTGCCAGCAGCTTTGACACCTACAATGAGCAGTTCTTC	CASSFDTYNEQFF
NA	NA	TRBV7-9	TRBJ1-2	TGTGCCAGCAGCCCCGACGGAGACGGATCTAACTATGGCTACACCTTC	CASSPDGDGSNYGYTF
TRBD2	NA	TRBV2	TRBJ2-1	TGTGCCAGCAGGGGACTAGCGACCTCCTACAATGAGCAGTTCTTC	CASRGLATSYNEQFF
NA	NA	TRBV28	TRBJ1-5	TGTGCCAGCATTACAGGTTATCAGCCCCAGCATTTT	CASITGYQPQHF
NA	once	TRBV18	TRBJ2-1	TGTGCCAGCTCACCTCAGGGACTTTACAATGAGCAGTTCTTC	CASSPQGLYNEQFF
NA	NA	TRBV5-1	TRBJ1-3	TGCGCCAGCAGCCTCGGGCTGTCCTCTGGAAACACCATATATTTT	CASSLGLSSGNTIYF
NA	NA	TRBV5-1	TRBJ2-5	TGCGCCAGCAGCTTGGAACAAGAGACCCAGTACTTC	CASSLEQETQYF
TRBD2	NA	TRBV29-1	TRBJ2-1	TGCAGCGTTGACGGGGCGGGAGGTCCCTACAATGAGCAGTTCTTC	CSVDGAGGPYNEQFF
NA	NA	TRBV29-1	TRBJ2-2	TGCAGCGCCGGCAAAAAAAACAGGGGACTCAACGCGAACACCGGGGAGCTGTTTTTT	CSAGKKNRGLNANTGELFF
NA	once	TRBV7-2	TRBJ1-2	TGTGCCAGCAGCCCCAGTGCCGGTCGGAATAACTATGGCTACACCTTC	CASSPSAGRNNYGYTF
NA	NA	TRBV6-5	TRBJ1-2	TGTGCCAGCAGCGGGGGGCGTCCTGGTGGCTACACCTTC	CASSGGRPGGYTF
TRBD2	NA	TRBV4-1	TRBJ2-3	TGCGCCAGCAGCCCTCTAGCGGTACAGACAGATACGCAGTATTTT	CASSPLAVQTDTQYF
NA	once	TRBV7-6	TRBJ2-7	TGTGCCAGCCGCCGCCTAGATGGGTCCTACGAGCAGTACTTC	CASRRLDGSYEQYF
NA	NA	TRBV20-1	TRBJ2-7	TGCAGTTTCTATTCCTACGAGCAGTACTTC	CSFYSYEQYF
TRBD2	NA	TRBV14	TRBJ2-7	TGTGCCAGCAGCCGGGGGGGACTAGCCGGAATCTACGAGCAGTACTTC	CASSRGGLAGIYEQYF
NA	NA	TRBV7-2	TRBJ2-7	TGTGCCAGCAGCTTAAGGAAACAGTCCTACGAGCAGTACTTC	CASSLRKQSYEQYF
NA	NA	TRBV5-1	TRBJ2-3	TGCGCCAGCAGCTTGGACAGGGTTGGAGCAGGAGATACGCAGTATTTT	CASSLDRVGAGDTQYF
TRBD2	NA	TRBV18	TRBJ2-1	TGTGCCAGCTCTCGGGGACTAGCGGGTGCAAATCAGGGCAATGAGCAGTTCTTC	CASSRGLAGANQGNEQFF
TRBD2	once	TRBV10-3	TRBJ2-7	TGTGCCACCGCGATCGGACTAGCGACCTCCTACGAGCAGTACTTC	CATAIGLATSYEQYF
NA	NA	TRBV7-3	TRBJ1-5	TGTGCCAGCAGCTTCGACAGTGGTCAGCCCCAGCATTTT	CASSFDSGQPQHF
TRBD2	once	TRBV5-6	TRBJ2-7	TGTGCCAGCAGCTCAGGACTAGCGGGAGTCTTGTACGAGCAGTACTTC	CASSSGLAGVLYEQYF